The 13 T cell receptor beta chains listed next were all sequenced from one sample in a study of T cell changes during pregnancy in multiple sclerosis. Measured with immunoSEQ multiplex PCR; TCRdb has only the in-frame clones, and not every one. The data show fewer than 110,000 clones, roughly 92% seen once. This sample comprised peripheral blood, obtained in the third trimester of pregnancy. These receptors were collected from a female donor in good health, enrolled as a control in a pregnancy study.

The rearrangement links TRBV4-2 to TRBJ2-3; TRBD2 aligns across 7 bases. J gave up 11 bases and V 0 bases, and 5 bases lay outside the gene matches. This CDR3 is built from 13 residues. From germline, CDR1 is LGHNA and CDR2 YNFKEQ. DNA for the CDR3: TGTGCCAGCAGCCAAGACCTAGCGGCGAGGCAGTATTTT. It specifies CASSQDLAARQYF.

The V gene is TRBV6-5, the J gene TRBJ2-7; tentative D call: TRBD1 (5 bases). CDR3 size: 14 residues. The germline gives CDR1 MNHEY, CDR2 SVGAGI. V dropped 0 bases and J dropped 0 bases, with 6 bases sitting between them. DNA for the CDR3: TGTGCCAGCAGTTACTCGACAGACTCCTACGAGCAGTACTTC. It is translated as CASSYSTDSYEQYF.

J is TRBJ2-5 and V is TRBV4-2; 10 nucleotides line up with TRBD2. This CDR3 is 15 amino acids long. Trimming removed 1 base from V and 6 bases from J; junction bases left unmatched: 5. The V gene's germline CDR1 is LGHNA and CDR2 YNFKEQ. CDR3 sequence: CASSQGAGGSKTQYF. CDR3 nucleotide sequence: TGTGCCAGCAGCCAAGGAGCGGGGGGGTCAAAGACCCAGTACTTC.

CDR3 amino acids: CASSESGTDEKLFF. CDR3 bases: TGCGCCAGCAGTGAGTCCGGGACAGACGAAAAACTGTTTTTT. The gene calls are TRBV10-2 and TRBJ1-4; 7 bases map to TRBD1. The V segment lost 0 bases and the J segment 8 bases; nucleotides outside the gene matches: 3. Germline values: CDR1 WSHSY, CDR2 SAAADI. The CDR3 totals 14 residues.

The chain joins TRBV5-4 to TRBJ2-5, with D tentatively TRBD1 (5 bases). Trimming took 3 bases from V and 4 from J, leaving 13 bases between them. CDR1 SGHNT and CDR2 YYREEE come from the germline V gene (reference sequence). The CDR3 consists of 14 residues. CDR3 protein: CASSWGPVGETQYF. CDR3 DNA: TGTGCCAGCAGCTGGGGCCCAGTTGGAGAGACCCAGTACTTC.

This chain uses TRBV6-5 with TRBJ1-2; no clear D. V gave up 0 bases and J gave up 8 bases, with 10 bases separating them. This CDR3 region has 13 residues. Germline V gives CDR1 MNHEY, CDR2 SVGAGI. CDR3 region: CASSYSRVTGYTF. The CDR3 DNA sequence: TGTGCCAGCAGTTACTCGAGGGTTACCGGCTACACCTTC.

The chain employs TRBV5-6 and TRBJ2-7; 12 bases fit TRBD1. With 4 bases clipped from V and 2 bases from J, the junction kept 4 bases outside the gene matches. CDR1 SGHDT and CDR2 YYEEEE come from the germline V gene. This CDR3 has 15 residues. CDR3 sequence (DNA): TGTGCCAGCAGCACCGGGACAGGGGGCCCCTACGAGCAGTACTTC. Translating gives CASSTGTGGPYEQYF.

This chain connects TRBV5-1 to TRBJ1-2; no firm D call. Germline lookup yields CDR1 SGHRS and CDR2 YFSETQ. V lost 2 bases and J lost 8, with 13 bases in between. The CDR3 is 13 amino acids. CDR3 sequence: CASSFSGDGGYTF. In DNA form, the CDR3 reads TGCGCCAGCAGCTTCTCGGGAGACGGCGGCTACACCTTC.

For the CDR3, the DNA is TGTGCCAGCAGCTTAGCAGAAAGCACGCAGTATTTT. Its protein product is CASSLAESTQYF. V usage is TRBV7-2 and J usage is TRBJ2-3, with D uncertain. Trimming shortened V by 0 bases and J by 9 bases, and 7 bases separated the two germline ends. The CDR3 covers 12 residues. CDR1 is SGHTA, CDR2 FQGNSA, per germline.

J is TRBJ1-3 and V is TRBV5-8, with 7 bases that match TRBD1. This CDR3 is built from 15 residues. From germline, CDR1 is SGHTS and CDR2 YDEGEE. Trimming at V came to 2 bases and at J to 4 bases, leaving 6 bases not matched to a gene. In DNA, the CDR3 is TGTGCCAGCAGCTTAACAGGGGTGACGGGAAACACCATATATTTT. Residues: CASSLTGVTGNTIYF.

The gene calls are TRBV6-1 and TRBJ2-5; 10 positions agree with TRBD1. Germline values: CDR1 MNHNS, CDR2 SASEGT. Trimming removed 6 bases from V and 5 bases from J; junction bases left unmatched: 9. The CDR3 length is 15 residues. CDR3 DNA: TGTGCCAGCAGGCCGGACAGGGGGGGGAGGGAGACCCAGTACTTC. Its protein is CASRPDRGGRETQYF.

The CDR3 here is CAISGTGRNEKLFF. CDR3 sequence (DNA): TGTGCCATCAGTGGGACAGGACGGAATGAAAAACTGTTTTTT. This chain uses TRBV10-3 with TRBJ1-4, with 7 positions matching TRBD1. Losses at the gene ends were 4 bases for V and 5 bases for J; bases not matched to a gene: 4. In germline, CDR1 is ENHRY, CDR2 SYGVKD. The CDR3 spans 14 residues.

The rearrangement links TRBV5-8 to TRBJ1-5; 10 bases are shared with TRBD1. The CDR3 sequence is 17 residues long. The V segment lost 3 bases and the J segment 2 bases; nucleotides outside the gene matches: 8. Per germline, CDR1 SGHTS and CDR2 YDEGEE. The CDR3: CASSWGQGIEGNQPQHF. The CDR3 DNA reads TGTGCCAGCAGCTGGGGACAGGGGATAGAGGGCAATCAGCCCCAGCATTTT.